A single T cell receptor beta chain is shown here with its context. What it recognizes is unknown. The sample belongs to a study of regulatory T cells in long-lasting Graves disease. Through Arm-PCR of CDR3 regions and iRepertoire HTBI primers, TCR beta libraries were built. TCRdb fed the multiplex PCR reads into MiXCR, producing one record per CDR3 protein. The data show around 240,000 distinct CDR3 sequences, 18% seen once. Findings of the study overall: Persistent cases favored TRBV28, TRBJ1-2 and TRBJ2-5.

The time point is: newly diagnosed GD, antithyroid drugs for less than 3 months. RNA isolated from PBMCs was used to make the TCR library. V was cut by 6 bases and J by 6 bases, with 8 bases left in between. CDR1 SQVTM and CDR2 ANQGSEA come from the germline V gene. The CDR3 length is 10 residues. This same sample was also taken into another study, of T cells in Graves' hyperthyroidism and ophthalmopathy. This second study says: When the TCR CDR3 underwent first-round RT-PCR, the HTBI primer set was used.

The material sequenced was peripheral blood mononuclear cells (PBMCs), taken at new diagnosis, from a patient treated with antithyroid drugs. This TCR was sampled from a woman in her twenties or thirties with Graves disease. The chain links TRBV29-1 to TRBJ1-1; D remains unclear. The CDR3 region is CSVPESEAFF. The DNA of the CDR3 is TGCAGCGTCCCCGAATCTGAAGCTTTCTTT.